These 30 T cell receptor beta chains came from one sample sequenced in a study of shared clonotypes between healthy human individuals. The naive CD8 population came from CD45RO-negative cells selected for CCR7, without terminally differentiated effector memory CD45RA+ cells. Assay used: immunoSEQ multiplex PCR; TCRdb lists only in-frame clones, some missing. Here the sample spans about 2.2 million clones, roughly 93% being singletons. Sample: naive CD8+ T cells from PBMCs. These receptors originate from a man aged 18 to 29 in good health. Some clones in this sample may be carry-over from other donors' samples.

The chain uses TRBV4-2 and TRBJ2-3; D is perhaps TRBD2 (6 bases). The CDR3 covers 16 residues. CDR1 and CDR2 (germline): LGHNA, YNFKEQ. The ends were cut back, 0 bases at V and 2 bases at J, with 12 bases in the middle. CDR3 DNA: TGTGCCAGCAGCCAAGATGTTGGCGGGGTCACAGATACGCAGTATTTT. This gives the protein CASSQDVGGVTDTQYF.

The rearrangement uses TRBV20-1 and TRBJ2-7; maybe TRBD1 (6 bases). V lost 4 bases and J lost 6, with 7 bases in between. Per germline, CDR1 DFQATT and CDR2 SNEGSKA (reference sequence). This CDR3 comprises 10 residues. For the CDR3, the DNA is TGCAGTGCTAACAGGGTCGAGCAGTACTTC. It specifies CSANRVEQYF.

The chain is built from TRBV7-9 and TRBJ2-3; D is uncertain. This CDR3 contains 14 residues. Trimming left V 3 bases short and J 2 bases short, with 9 bases between. CDR1 and CDR2 from the germline V gene are SEHNR and FQNEAQ (reference sequence). As DNA, the CDR3 is TGTGCCAGCAGCTTCCCCCCGAACACAGATACGCAGTATTTT. It codes for CASSFPPNTDTQYF.

The chain is built from TRBV28 and TRBJ2-7, with 8 bases aligning to TRBD1. The CDR3 consists of 14 residues. After removal of 6 bases from V and 2 bases from J, the junction contained 6 bases not matched to a gene. CDR1 is MDHEN, CDR2 SYDVKM, per germline. The CDR3 loop reads CASRDRVGAYEQYF. The DNA for the CDR3 is TGTGCCAGCAGGGACAGGGTTGGCGCCTACGAGCAGTACTTC. Together with reference TRBV28 and TRBJ2-7, the CDR3 gives the full variable domain: DVKVTQSSRYLVKRTGEKVFLECVQDMDHENMFWYRQDPGLGLRLIYFSYDVKMKEKGDIPEGYSVSREKKERFSLILESASTNQTSMYLCASRDRVGAYEQYFGPGTRLTVT.

The chain joins TRBV4-1 to TRBJ2-7; D gene uncertain. The ends were cut back, 4 bases at V and 4 bases at J, with 26 bases in the middle. Germline lookup yields CDR1 MGHRA and CDR2 YSYEKL. This CDR3 has 18 amino acids. The CDR3 DNA is TGCGCCAGCAGCCCTCGCTCCTCAGGCCGCGGTGTCAATTACGAGCAGTACTTC. It specifies CASSPRSSGRGVNYEQYF.

CDR3 loop: CASSLTGGAYEQYF. CDR3 DNA: TGTGCCAGTAGCCTGACAGGGGGGGCCTACGAGCAGTACTTC. The rearrangement uses TRBV19 and TRBJ2-7; 9 bases agree with TRBD1. This CDR3 comprises 14 residues. V lost 6 bases, J lost 2 bases, and 5 bases stayed unmatched. From germline, CDR1 is LNHDA and CDR2 SQIVND (reference sequence).

This chain joins TRBV27 and TRBJ2-1, with D possibly being TRBD2 (5 bases). The CDR3 consists of 14 residues. The V end was cut by 3 bases, the J end by 8 bases, with 14 bases between. Germline CDR1 reads MNHEY; CDR2 reads SMNVEV (reference sequence). The CDR3 sequence: CASSFVGSVDEQFF. The DNA for the CDR3 is TGTGCCAGCAGTTTCGTTGGGAGTGTCGATGAGCAGTTCTTC.

This clone has only one observation. Distinct nucleotide sequences in the sample also encode this CDR3. This rearrangement joins TRBV9 to TRBJ2-1; D is possibly TRBD2 (6 bases). V was clipped by 0 bases and J by 1 base, with 8 bases between them. Germline V CDR1 and CDR2: SGDLS, YYNGEE. The CDR3 has 15 residues. CDR3 amino acids: CASSVDSGSYNEQFF. The CDR3 region has the DNA TGTGCCAGCAGCGTAGACAGCGGGTCCTACAATGAGCAGTTCTTC. The variable domain in full, completed from reference TRBV9 and TRBJ2-1, reads DSGVTQTPKHLITATGQRVTLRCSPRSGDLSVYWYQQSLDQGLQFLIQYYNGEERAKGNILERFSAQQFPDLHSELNLSSLELGDSALYFCASSVDSGSYNEQFFGPGTRLTVL.

V and J are TRBV7-9 and TRBJ2-2; 7 nucleotides align to TRBD1. This CDR3 region has 17 residues. The V segment lost 1 base and the J segment 3 bases; nucleotides outside the gene matches: 8. CDR1 and CDR2 (germline): SEHNR, FQNEAQ (reference sequence). The CDR3 DNA follows: TGTGCCAGCAGCTTAGGCGACCTGGGACAGTACACCGGGGAGCTGTTTTTT. Protein product: CASSLGDLGQYTGELFF.

The genes are TRBV6-6 and TRBJ2-7, with D perhaps assigned TRBD1 or TRBD2 (5 bases each). Trimming cost V 0 bases and J 3 bases, with 15 bases left between them. CDR3 length: 16 residues. Germline V CDR1 and CDR2: MNHNY, SVGAGI (reference sequence). The CDR3 is CASSYSPAGTYYEQYF. CDR3 bases: TGTGCCAGCAGTTACTCGCCCGCCGGGACCTACTACGAGCAGTACTTC.

Only one count was recorded for this clone. Other nucleotide sequences in the sample specify the same CDR3. The J gene is TRBJ2-2, the V gene TRBV27, with 7 bases matching TRBD2. The germline V gene encodes CDR1 MNHEY and CDR2 SMNVEV (reference sequence). Losses at the gene ends were 2 bases for V and 0 bases for J; bases not matched to a gene: 0. CDR3 size: 15 residues. The CDR3 sequence: CASSLGLANTGELFF. DNA of the CDR3: TGTGCCAGCAGTTTAGGACTAGCGAACACCGGGGAGCTGTTTTTT.

The rearrangement uses TRBV19 and TRBJ2-3; 12 bases agree with TRBD2. The trim removed 4 bases at V and 5 bases at J, leaving 7 bases unmatched. This CDR3 has 16 residues. Germline V gene lookup returns CDR1 LNHDA and CDR2 SQIVND (reference sequence). The CDR3: CASSTRLAGVGDTQYF. The CDR3 DNA reads TGTGCCAGTAGTACACGACTAGCGGGAGTGGGAGATACGCAGTATTTT.

J is TRBJ2-2 and V is TRBV7-2, with TRBD1 matching 7 bases. This CDR3 contains 15 residues. The germline CDR1 and CDR2 sequences are SGHTA and FQGNSA. With V trimmed by 5 bases and J by 0 bases, 3 bases remained unmatched. The CDR3 is CASSIGTANTGELFF. As DNA, the CDR3 is TGTGCCAGCAGCATCGGGACAGCGAACACCGGGGAGCTGTTTTTT.

This sequence joins TRBV11-3 and TRBJ2-3; 10 nucleotides line up with TRBD2. CDR1 SGHNT and CDR2 YENEEA come from the germline V gene. The CDR3 sequence is 16 residues long. V was pared by 4 bases and J by 4 bases, with 8 bases of the junction left unmatched. The CDR3 DNA sequence: TGTGCCAGCAGCTCCCGTAGCGGGAGGAACTCAGATACGCAGTATTTT. This gives the protein CASSSRSGRNSDTQYF.

This clone appeared once. In DNA form, the CDR3 reads TGTGCCAGCAGTGCCCGTGGGAGCTCCTACAATGAGCAGTTCTTC. Its protein product is CASSARGSSYNEQFF. The chain links TRBV27 to TRBJ2-1; perhaps TRBD2 as D (5 bases). Looked up from germline, CDR1 is MNHEY and CDR2 is SMNVEV (reference sequence). CDR3 length: 15 residues. Trimming took 5 bases from V and 0 from J, leaving 11 bases between them.

The chain employs TRBV6-6 and TRBJ2-3; D perhaps matches TRBD1 (6 bases). The CDR3 spans 13 residues. Germline V gene sequence: CDR1 MNHNY, CDR2 SVGAGI (reference sequence). V was cut by 7 bases and J by 6 bases, with 14 bases left in between. CDR3 sequence: CASTSRGQDTQYF. As DNA, the CDR3 is TGTGCCAGCACCTCACGCGGACAGGATACGCAGTATTTT.

This chain connects TRBV11-2 to TRBJ2-3, with a possible D match to TRBD2 (5 bases). Trimming took 7 bases from V and 4 from J, leaving 21 bases between them. Germline CDR1 reads SGHAT; CDR2 reads FQNNGV. The CDR3 totals 16 residues. CDR3 DNA: TGTGCCAGCACCCTCCCCCCCCCACTAGGACCAGATACGCAGTATTTT. As protein: CASTLPPPLGPDTQYF.

This rearrangement joins TRBV28 to TRBJ2-1; D is perhaps TRBD1 or TRBD2 (5 bases each). This CDR3 has 15 residues. Trimming shortened V by 5 bases and J by 4 bases, and 15 bases separated the two germline ends. Germline lookup yields CDR1 MDHEN and CDR2 SYDVKM. In nucleotides, the CDR3 is TGTGCCAGCAGTACTAACCGGGACCCATACAATGAGCAGTTCTTC. It encodes CASSTNRDPYNEQFF.

The gene calls are TRBV7-6 and TRBJ1-2, with TRBD1 matching 7 bases. The length of the CDR3 is 16 residues. After removal of 5 bases from V and 4 bases from J, the junction contained 13 bases not matched to a gene. Per germline, CDR1 SGHVS and CDR2 FNYEAQ. CDR3 coding DNA: TGTGCCAGCAGCGTCACCCCCTCAGGGGGGGGCTATGGCTACACCTTC. It yields the protein CASSVTPSGGGYGYTF.

The chain is built from TRBV4-1 and TRBJ2-4; 15 bases fit TRBD2. Germline trimming cut 2 bases from V and 8 bases from J; bases unmatched to any gene: 13. CDR1 is MGHRA and CDR2 is YSYEKL in the germline V gene. There are 19 residues in the CDR3. The CDR3: CASSQLTGLAGGPLDIQYF. CDR3 in DNA: TGCGCCAGCAGCCAACTAACAGGACTAGCGGGAGGGCCTCTGGACATTCAGTACTTC.

V usage is TRBV4-3 and J usage is TRBJ2-5; 9 bases map to TRBD2. Germline V gives CDR1 LGHNA, CDR2 YSLEER. The CDR3 consists of 16 residues. Germline trimming cut 4 bases from V and 5 bases from J; bases unmatched to any gene: 11. The CDR3 coding sequence is TGCGCCAGCAGCCCACAATTCGCGGGAGGGCGGGAGACCCAGTACTTC. This gives the protein CASSPQFAGGRETQYF.

The V and J genes are TRBV4-2 and TRBJ2-2; no clear D. This CDR3 is 17 amino acids long. V lost 0 bases, J lost 3 bases, and 14 bases lay in between. Germline V lookup: CDR1 LGHNA, CDR2 YNFKEQ. The CDR3 is CASSQDQEAWDTGELFF. In DNA form, the CDR3 reads TGTGCCAGCAGCCAAGATCAAGAAGCGTGGGACACCGGGGAGCTGTTTTTT.

V and J are TRBV7-9 and TRBJ2-5; possibly TRBD2 for D (6 bases). V was pared by 2 bases and J by 5 bases, with 9 bases between. CDR3 length equals 13 residues. CDR1 is SEHNR and CDR2 is FQNEAQ in the germline V gene (reference sequence). The CDR3 DNA reads as TGTGCCAGCAGCTTACCGGGAGCGGAGACCCAGTACTTC. It codes for CASSLPGAETQYF.

The chain combines TRBV28 with TRBJ1-1; 7 bases are shared with TRBD1. This CDR3 comprises 15 residues. Germline assignment: CDR1 MDHEN and CDR2 SYDVKM. V was pared by 5 bases and J by 5 bases, with 11 bases of the junction left unmatched. In nucleotides, the CDR3 is TGTGCCAGCAGTCTACCTCAGGGGGGACGGACTGAAGCTTTCTTT. Its translation is CASSLPQGGRTEAFF.

This chain joins TRBV23-1 and TRBJ2-7; D ambiguous. TRBV23-1 belongs to the ORF category, with a function that is uncertain. The CDR3 is 13 amino acids. The ends were cut back, 3 bases at V and 0 bases at J, with 6 bases in the middle. The CDR3 sequence: CASSHPSSYEQYF. The CDR3 DNA sequence: TGCGCCAGCAGTCACCCGAGCTCCTACGAGCAGTACTTC.

CDR3 region: CASRYAFGLTEAFF. As DNA, the CDR3 is TGTGCCAGCAGGTATGCGTTTGGGCTGACTGAAGCTTTCTTT. The rearrangement links TRBV11-2 to TRBJ1-1, with unresolved D. This CDR3 contains 14 residues. Germline CDR1 reads SGHAT; CDR2 reads FQNNGV. Trimming took 6 bases from V and 5 from J, leaving 16 bases between them.

This chain links TRBV4-3 with TRBJ2-1; 8 nucleotides agree with TRBD1. This CDR3 has 17 residues. Germline CDR1 LGHNA, CDR2 YSLEER. Trimming removed 1 base from V and 0 bases from J; junction bases left unmatched: 5. In nucleotides, the CDR3 is TGCGCCAGCAGCCAAGCCCGACAGGGGAGCTCCTACAATGAGCAGTTCTTC. Encoded protein: CASSQARQGSSYNEQFF.

Here the CDR3 DNA reads TGTGCCAGCAGTTCAAGGGAGAGACCAAACAATGAGCAGTTCTTC. It yields the protein CASSSRERPNNEQFF. V gene TRBV7-9 combines with J gene TRBJ2-1; D possibly corresponds to TRBD2 (5 bases). The CDR3 is 15 residues long. Between the trimmed V and J ends, which lost 6 bases and 5 bases, there was a span of 17 bases. The V gene's germline CDR1 is SEHNR and CDR2 FQNEAQ (reference sequence).

The chain carries TRBV19 and TRBJ2-2; 12 bases agree with TRBD1. This CDR3 has 16 amino acids. Per germline, CDR1 LNHDA and CDR2 SQIVND (reference sequence). V lost 8 bases, J lost 6 bases, and 10 bases stayed unmatched. The CDR3 region has the DNA TGTGCCAGTGGGGATTGGGACAGGGGGCCCGCCGGGGAGCTGTTTTTT. Amino acids: CASGDWDRGPAGELFF.

V and J are TRBV11-2 and TRBJ2-2, with TRBD2 identical over 7 bases. CDR1 and CDR2 from the germline V gene are SGHAT and FQNNGV. This CDR3 contains 16 residues. V was pared by 5 bases and J by 4 bases, with 10 bases of the junction left unmatched. CDR3 sequence (DNA): TGTGCCAGCAGCCCGAGAGGGCGGGAGTTCACCGGGGAGCTGTTTTTT. This translates into CASSPRGREFTGELFF.